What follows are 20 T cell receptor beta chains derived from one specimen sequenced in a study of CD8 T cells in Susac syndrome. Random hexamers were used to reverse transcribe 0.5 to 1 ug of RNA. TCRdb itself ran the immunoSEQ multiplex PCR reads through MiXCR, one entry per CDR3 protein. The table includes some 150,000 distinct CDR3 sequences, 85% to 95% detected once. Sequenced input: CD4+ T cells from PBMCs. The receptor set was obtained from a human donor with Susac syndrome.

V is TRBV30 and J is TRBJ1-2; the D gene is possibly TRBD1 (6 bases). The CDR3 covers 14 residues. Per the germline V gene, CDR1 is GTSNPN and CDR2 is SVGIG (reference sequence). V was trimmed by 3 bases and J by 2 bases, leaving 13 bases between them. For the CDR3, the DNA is TGTGCCTGGAGAGAAAGAGGGGGGAACTATGGCTACACCTTC. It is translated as CAWRERGGNYGYTF.

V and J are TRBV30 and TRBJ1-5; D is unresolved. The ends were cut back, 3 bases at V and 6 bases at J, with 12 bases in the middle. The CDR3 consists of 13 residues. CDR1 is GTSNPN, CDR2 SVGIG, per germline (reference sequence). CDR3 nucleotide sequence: TGTGCCTGGAGCCCTACGCAGGCTCAGCCCCAGCATTTT. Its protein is CAWSPTQAQPQHF.

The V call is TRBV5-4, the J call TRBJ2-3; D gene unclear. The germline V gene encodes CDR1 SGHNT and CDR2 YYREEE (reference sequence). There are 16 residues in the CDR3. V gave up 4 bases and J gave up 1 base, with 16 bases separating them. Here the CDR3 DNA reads TGTGCCAGCAGCCCGGGCGTGGCCAGACGCACAGATACGCAGTATTTT. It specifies CASSPGVARRTDTQYF.

CDR3 DNA sequence: TGTGCCAGCAGCCCCGGGACACTCAACTATGGCTACACCTTC. Its translation: CASSPGTLNYGYTF. The chain uses TRBV7-9 and TRBJ1-2, with D maybe TRBD1 (6 bases). This CDR3 is 14 amino acids long. Germline lookup yields CDR1 SEHNR and CDR2 FQNEAQ (reference sequence). The germline V and J ends were trimmed by 5 bases and 2 bases, with 12 bases remaining between them.

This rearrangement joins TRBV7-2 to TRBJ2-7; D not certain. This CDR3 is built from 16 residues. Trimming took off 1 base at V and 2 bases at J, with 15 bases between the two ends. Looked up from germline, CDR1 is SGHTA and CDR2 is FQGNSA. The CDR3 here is CASSLDSFGLTYEQYF. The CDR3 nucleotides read TGTGCCAGCAGCTTAGACTCATTCGGCTTAACCTACGAGCAGTACTTC. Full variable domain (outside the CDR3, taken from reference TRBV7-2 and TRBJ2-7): GAGVSQSPSNKVTEKGKDVELRCDPISGHTALYWYRQSLGQGLEFLIYFQGNSAPDKSGLPSDRFSAERTGGSVSTLTIQRTQQEDSAVYLCASSLDSFGLTYEQYFGPGTRLTVT.

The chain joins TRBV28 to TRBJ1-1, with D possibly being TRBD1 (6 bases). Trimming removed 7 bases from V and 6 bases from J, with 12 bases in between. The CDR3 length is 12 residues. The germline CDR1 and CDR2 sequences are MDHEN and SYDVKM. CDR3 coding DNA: TGTGCCAGCACACACAGGGCCGCTGAAGCTTTCTTT. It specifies CASTHRAAEAFF.

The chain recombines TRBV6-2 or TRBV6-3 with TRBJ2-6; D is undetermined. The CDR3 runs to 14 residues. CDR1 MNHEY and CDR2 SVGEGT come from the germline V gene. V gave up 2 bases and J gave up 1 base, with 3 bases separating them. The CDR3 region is CASSYRSGANVLTF. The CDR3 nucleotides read TGTGCCAGCAGTTACCGTTCTGGGGCCAACGTCCTGACTTTC.

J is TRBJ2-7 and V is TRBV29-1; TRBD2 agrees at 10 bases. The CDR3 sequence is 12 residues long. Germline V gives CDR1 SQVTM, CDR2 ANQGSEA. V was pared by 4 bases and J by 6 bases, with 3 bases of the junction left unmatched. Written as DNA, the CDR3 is TGCAGCGTTGTAGCGGGGGGCCGCGAGCAGTACTTC. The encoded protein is CSVVAGGREQYF.

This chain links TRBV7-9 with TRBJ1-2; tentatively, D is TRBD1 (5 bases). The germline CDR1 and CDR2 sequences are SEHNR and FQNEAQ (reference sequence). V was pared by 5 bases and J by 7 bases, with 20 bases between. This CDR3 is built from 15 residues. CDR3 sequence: CASSVSRVRSAGYTF. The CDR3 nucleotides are TGTGCCAGCAGCGTAAGCAGGGTCCGCTCGGCTGGCTACACCTTC.

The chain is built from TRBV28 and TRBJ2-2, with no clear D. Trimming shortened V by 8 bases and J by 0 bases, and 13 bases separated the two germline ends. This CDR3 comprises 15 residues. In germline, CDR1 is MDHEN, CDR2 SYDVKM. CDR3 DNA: TGTGCCAGCTATTCACAGAGCCCGAACACCGGGGAGCTGTTTTTT. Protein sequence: CASYSQSPNTGELFF.

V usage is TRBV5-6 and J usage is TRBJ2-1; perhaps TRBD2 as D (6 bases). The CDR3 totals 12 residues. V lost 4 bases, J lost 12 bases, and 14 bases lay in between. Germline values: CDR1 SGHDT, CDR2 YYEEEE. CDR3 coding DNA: TGTGCCAGCAGCCCTGGGACTCGCCCGCAGTTCTTC. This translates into CASSPGTRPQFF.

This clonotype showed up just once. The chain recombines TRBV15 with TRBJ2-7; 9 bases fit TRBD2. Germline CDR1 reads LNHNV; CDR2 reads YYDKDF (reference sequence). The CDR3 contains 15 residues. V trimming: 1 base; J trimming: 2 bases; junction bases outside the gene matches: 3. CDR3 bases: TGTGCCACCAGCAGAGGTAGCGGGGGTACCTACGAGCAGTACTTC. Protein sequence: CATSRGSGGTYEQYF.

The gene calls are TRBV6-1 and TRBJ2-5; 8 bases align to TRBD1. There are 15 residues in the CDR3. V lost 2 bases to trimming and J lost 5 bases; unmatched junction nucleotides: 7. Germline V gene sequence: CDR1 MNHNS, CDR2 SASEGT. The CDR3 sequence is CASSERAGGSETQYF. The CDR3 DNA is TGTGCCAGCAGTGAACGGGCAGGGGGCTCGGAGACCCAGTACTTC.

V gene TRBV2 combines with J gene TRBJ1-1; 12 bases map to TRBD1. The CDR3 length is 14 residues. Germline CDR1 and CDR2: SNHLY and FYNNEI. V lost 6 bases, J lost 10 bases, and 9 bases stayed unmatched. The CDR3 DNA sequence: TGTGCCAGCAGGGGACAGGGGGCTCTAAGGGGAGCTTTCTTT. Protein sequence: CASRGQGALRGAFF.

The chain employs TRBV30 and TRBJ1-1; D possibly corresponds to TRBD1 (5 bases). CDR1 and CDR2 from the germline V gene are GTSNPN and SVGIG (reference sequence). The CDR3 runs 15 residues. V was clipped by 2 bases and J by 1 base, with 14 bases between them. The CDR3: CAWSNGGRSNTEAFF. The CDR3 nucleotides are TGTGCCTGGAGTAATGGGGGACGATCGAACACTGAAGCTTTCTTT.

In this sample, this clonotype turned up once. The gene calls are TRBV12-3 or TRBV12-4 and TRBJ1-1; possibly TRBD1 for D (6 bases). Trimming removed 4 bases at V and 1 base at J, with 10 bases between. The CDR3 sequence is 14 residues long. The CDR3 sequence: CASSWGAENTEAFF. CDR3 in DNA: TGTGCCAGCAGTTGGGGGGCTGAGAACACTGAAGCTTTCTTT.

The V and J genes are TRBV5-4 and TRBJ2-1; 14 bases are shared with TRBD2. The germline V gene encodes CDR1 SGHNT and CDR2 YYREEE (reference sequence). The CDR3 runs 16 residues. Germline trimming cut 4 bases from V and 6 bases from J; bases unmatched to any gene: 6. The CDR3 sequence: CASSGLAGGLTNEQFF. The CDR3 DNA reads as TGTGCCAGCAGCGGACTAGCGGGGGGACTTACCAATGAGCAGTTCTTC. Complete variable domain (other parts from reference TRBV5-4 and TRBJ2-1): ETGVTQSPTHLIKTRGQQVTLRCSSQSGHNTVSWYQQALGQGPQFIFQYYREEENGRGNFPPRFSGLQFPNYSSELNVNALELDDSALYLCASSGLAGGLTNEQFFGPGTRLTVL.

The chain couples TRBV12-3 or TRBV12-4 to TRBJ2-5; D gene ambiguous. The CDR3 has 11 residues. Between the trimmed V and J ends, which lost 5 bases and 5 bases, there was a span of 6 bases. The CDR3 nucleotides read TGTGCCAGCAGTACCAGGGAGACCCAGTACTTC. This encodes CASSTRETQYF.

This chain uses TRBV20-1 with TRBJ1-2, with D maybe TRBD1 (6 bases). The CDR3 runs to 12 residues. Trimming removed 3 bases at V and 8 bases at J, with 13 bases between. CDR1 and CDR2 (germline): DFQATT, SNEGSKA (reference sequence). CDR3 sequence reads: CSASTGTLGYTF. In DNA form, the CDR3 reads TGCAGTGCTAGTACAGGGACCCTCGGCTACACCTTC.

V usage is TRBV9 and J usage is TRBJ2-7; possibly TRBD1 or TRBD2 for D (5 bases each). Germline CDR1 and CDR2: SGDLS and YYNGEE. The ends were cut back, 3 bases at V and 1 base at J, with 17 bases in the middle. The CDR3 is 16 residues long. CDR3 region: CASSGGIGAGSYEQYF. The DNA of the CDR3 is TGTGCCAGCAGCGGCGGTATCGGGGCCGGGTCCTACGAGCAGTACTTC.